This T cell receptor (beta chain) was sequenced in a study of shared clonotypes between healthy human individuals. Overall study results and limits: Clonotype sharing among the donors was expected to vary with sequencing depth.

Several immunoSEQ plates held equal portions of the genomic DNA taken from each subset. About 28,000 T cell genomes, or about 0.3 ug DNA, went into replicate PCRs of unsorted PBMC. The method was immunoSEQ multiplex PCR; TCRdb's version includes in-frame clones alone and lacks a portion of them. The sample shows over 400,000 clones, over 70% of them seen only once. Concerning this clone: Its specificity is unknown.

The sequence came from a woman aged 40 to 55 in good health. Some clones in this sample may be carry-over from other donors' samples. Material: PBMCs.

This chain's CDR3 is CASSYQHGGVNTEAFF. The CDR3, as DNA: TGTGCCAGCAGTTACCAACATGGGGGGGTTAACACTGAAGCTTTCTTT. The V call is TRBV6-7, the J call TRBJ1-1; a weak D match, TRBD1 (5 bases). TRBV6-7 is reported as an ORF; its role is uncertain. Between the trimmed V and J ends, which lost 2 bases and 2 bases, there was a span of 15 bases. This CDR3 is built from 16 residues.